The 19 T cell receptor beta chains below come from one sample, sequenced in a study of blood T cell repertoires in COVID-19. The repertoire was sequenced with immunoSEQ multiplex PCR; TCRdb's copy has only in-frame clones and lacks some. The table shows fewer than 350,000 clones, with around nine tenths occurring only once. What was sequenced was PBMCs or T cells enriched from blood (not recorded which). The receptors here all came from a woman in her forties who had recovered from COVID-19.

The chain links TRBV7-9 to TRBJ2-7; 8 nucleotides line up with TRBD1. This CDR3 is 15 amino acids long. Germline loops: CDR1 SEHNR, CDR2 FQNEAQ (reference sequence). V shed 3 bases, J shed 5 bases, and the junction held 9 bases outside the gene matches. The DNA for the CDR3 is TGTGCCAGCAGCTTTGGACAGGGTGAGCTCAACGAGCAGTACTTC. Translating gives CASSFGQGELNEQYF. Full variable domain (outside the CDR3, taken from reference TRBV7-9 and TRBJ2-7): DTGVSQNPRHKITKRGQNVTFRCDPISEHNRLYWYRQTLGQGPEFLTYFQNEAQLEKSRLLSDRFSAERPKGSFSTLEIQRTEQGDSAMYLCASSFGQGELNEQYFGPGTRLTVT.

The V and J genes are TRBV19 and TRBJ1-5, with 8 nucleotides matching TRBD1. Per germline, CDR1 LNHDA and CDR2 SQIVND (reference sequence). The V segment lost 4 bases and the J segment 0 bases; nucleotides outside the gene matches: 11. The CDR3 is made up of 18 amino acids. The CDR3 nucleotides read TGTGCCAGTAGTAATCCAGGGGGCCTTTCCTATAGCAATCAGCCCCAGCATTTT. This encodes CASSNPGGLSYSNQPQHF.

This chain links TRBV5-4 with TRBJ2-3; tentatively, D is TRBD2 (6 bases). The CDR3 spans 15 residues. Germline V gene lookup returns CDR1 SGHNT and CDR2 YYREEE (reference sequence). V gave up 0 bases and J gave up 4 bases, with 12 bases separating them. The CDR3 region is CASSLAPWGADTQYF. The CDR3 nucleotides read TGTGCCAGCAGCTTGGCCCCGTGGGGGGCAGATACGCAGTATTTT.

V and J are TRBV9 and TRBJ2-2, with D maybe TRBD2 (6 bases). The length of the CDR3 is 16 residues. V was pared by 0 bases and J by 1 base, with 10 bases between. Germline V lookup: CDR1 SGDLS, CDR2 YYNGEE. Here the CDR3 DNA reads TGTGCCAGCAGCGTAGAGGGCGGGGTGAACACCGGGGAGCTGTTTTTT. Its translation: CASSVEGGVNTGELFF.

The J gene is TRBJ2-2, the V gene TRBV27, with D perhaps matching TRBD2 (6 bases). This CDR3 region has 13 residues. Germline V CDR1 and CDR2: MNHEY, SMNVEV (reference sequence). Between the trimmed V and J ends, which lost 8 bases and 3 bases, there was a span of 10 bases. Written as DNA, the CDR3 is TGTGCCAGCCGCCGGGACTACACCGGGGAGCTGTTTTTT. It encodes CASRRDYTGELFF.

This clone was found once. This chain joins TRBV9 and TRBJ2-1; D is possibly TRBD2 (6 bases). V lost 4 bases and J 1 base, leaving 15 bases between the germline ends. This CDR3 is 16 amino acids long. The germline gives CDR1 SGDLS, CDR2 YYNGEE. CDR3: CASSPHLGTSYNEQFF. The CDR3 region has the DNA TGTGCCAGCAGCCCACACCTCGGGACTTCCTACAATGAGCAGTTCTTC. Filled out from reference TRBV9 and TRBJ2-1, the complete variable domain reads DSGVTQTPKHLITATGQRVTLRCSPRSGDLSVYWYQQSLDQGLQFLIQYYNGEERAKGNILERFSAQQFPDLHSELNLSSLELGDSALYFCASSPHLGTSYNEQFFGPGTRLTVL.

This chain joins TRBV5-1 and TRBJ1-2, with 10 bases identical to TRBD1. This CDR3 has 16 amino acids. The V gene's germline CDR1 is SGHRS and CDR2 YFSETQ. V lost 2 bases to trimming and J lost 5 bases; unmatched junction nucleotides: 9. CDR3 loop: CASSFRQGAARYGYTF. The DNA for the CDR3 is TGCGCCAGCAGCTTCAGACAGGGGGCGGCGCGGTATGGCTACACCTTC. The full variable domain, its missing parts supplied by reference TRBV5-1 and TRBJ1-2, is KAGVTQTPRYLIKTRGQQVTLSCSPISGHRSVSWYQQTPGQGLQFLFEYFSETQRNKGNFPGRFSGRQFSNSRSEMNVSTLELGDSALYLCASSFRQGAARYGYTFGSGTRLTVV.

This chain uses TRBV6-5 with TRBJ1-1; TRBD1 matches 7 bases. Trimming at V came to 5 bases and at J to 8 bases, leaving 8 bases not matched to a gene. CDR3 length: 13 residues. Germline CDR1 is MNHEY and CDR2 is SVGAGI. CDR3 DNA sequence: TGTGCCAGCAGTCTAAATCGACAGGGCGAAGCTTTCTTT. This gives the protein CASSLNRQGEAFF.

The J gene is TRBJ2-1, the V gene TRBV23-1; 7 nucleotides align to TRBD1. TRBV23-1 is an open reading frame whose function is uncertain. The J segment lost 7 bases and the V segment lost 3 bases, leaving 12 bases of the junction unmatched. This CDR3 is built from 16 residues. The CDR3 DNA follows: TGCGCCAGCAGTCACCCAGACAGGGAGAGGGCGAATGAGCAGTTCTTC. Protein product: CASSHPDRERANEQFF.

The V and J genes are TRBV3-1 (or the pseudogene TRBV3-2) and TRBJ2-1, with TRBD2 identical over 9 bases. Germline loops: CDR1 LGHDT, CDR2 YNNKEL (reference sequence). CDR3 length equals 15 residues. J gave up 7 bases and V 1 base, and 5 bases lay outside the gene matches. The CDR3 DNA follows: TGTGCCAGCAGCCAAGGTGGTCTAGCGGGGAATGAGCAGTTCTTC. Amino acids: CASSQGGLAGNEQFF.

The chain uses TRBV5-1 and TRBJ2-7, with TRBD2 identical over 9 bases. V was pared by 2 bases and J by 2 bases, with 5 bases of the junction left unmatched. CDR1 and CDR2 from the germline V gene are SGHRS and YFSETQ. The CDR3 totals 15 residues. The CDR3 bases are TGCGCCAGCAGCTTAAATAGCGGGAGTGCCTACGAGCAGTACTTC. This encodes CASSLNSGSAYEQYF.

This clone was detected once. The genes are TRBV10-1 and TRBJ2-1; 8 bases fit TRBD2. The trim removed 3 bases at V and 7 bases at J, leaving 8 bases unmatched. Germline V gene data show CDR1 as WNHNN and CDR2 as SYGVQD (reference sequence). This CDR3 has 15 residues. CDR3 sequence (DNA): TGCGCCAGCAGTGAAGGGACGGGAGGGTGGAATGAGCAGTTCTTC. Protein: CASSEGTGGWNEQFF.

This clone appeared once. The chain couples TRBV30 to TRBJ1-1, with TRBD1 matching 10 bases. CDR3 size: 15 residues. The germline gives CDR1 GTSNPN, CDR2 SVGIG (reference sequence). The trim removed 4 bases at V and 4 bases at J, leaving 9 bases unmatched. CDR3 sequence (DNA): TGTGCCTGGACCCCCTCAGGACAGGGGGTCACTGAAGCTTTCTTT. Its translation: CAWTPSGQGVTEAFF.

CDR3 protein: CASSRRLAGPPNNEQFF. The CDR3 coding sequence is TGTGCCAGCAGCCGTAGACTAGCGGGGCCACCTAACAATGAGCAGTTCTTC. The chain couples TRBV5-6 to TRBJ2-1; 11 nucleotides agree with TRBD2. In germline, CDR1 is SGHDT, CDR2 YYEEEE. This CDR3 contains 17 residues. V trimming: 4 bases; J trimming: 5 bases; junction bases outside the gene matches: 11. Drawing the rest from reference TRBV5-6 and TRBJ2-1, the complete variable domain is DAGVTQSPTHLIKTRGQQVTLRCSPKSGHDTVSWYQQALGQGPQFIFQYYEEEERQRGNFPDRFSGHQFPNYSSELNVNALLLGDSALYLCASSRRLAGPPNNEQFFGPGTRLTVL.

The gene calls are TRBV6-5 and TRBJ2-1, with D possibly TRBD1 on 5 matching bases. From germline, CDR1 is MNHEY and CDR2 SVGAGI. CDR3 length: 13 amino acids. Trimming removed 6 bases at V and 6 bases at J, with 12 bases between. Here the CDR3 reads CASRTTTANEQFF. CDR3 bases: TGTGCCAGCAGGACGACGACAGCCAATGAGCAGTTCTTC.

The chain's CDR3 is CASSYFFQGGEQFF. The DNA for the CDR3 is TGTGCCAGCAGTTACTTTTTCCAGGGTGGCGAGCAGTTCTTC. The chain couples TRBV6-2 or TRBV6-3 to TRBJ2-1, with D perhaps TRBD1 (5 bases). The ends were cut back, 1 base at V and 10 bases at J, with 14 bases in the middle. CDR3 length equals 14 residues. Germline V gene sequence: CDR1 MNHEY, CDR2 SVGEGT.

The rearrangement uses TRBV28 and TRBJ1-2; a possible D gene is TRBD1 (6 bases). CDR3 size: 17 residues. Per germline, CDR1 MDHEN and CDR2 SYDVKM. V was cut by 9 bases and J by 5 bases, with 28 bases left in between. The CDR3 reads CASYEQGAQALGYGYTF. The CDR3 bases are TGTGCCAGTTACGAACAGGGAGCCCAGGCACTAGGGTATGGCTACACCTTC.

The V call is TRBV28, the J call TRBJ2-7, with D perhaps matching TRBD2 (6 bases). Germline V gives CDR1 MDHEN, CDR2 SYDVKM. Trimming removed 2 bases at V and 1 base at J, with 12 bases between. The CDR3 is 15 amino acids. The CDR3: CASSLPGENSYEQYF. The CDR3, as DNA: TGTGCCAGCAGTTTACCGGGAGAGAATTCCTACGAGCAGTACTTC.

This sequence joins TRBV6-2 or TRBV6-3 and TRBJ2-4, with a possible D match to TRBD1 (6 bases). CDR1 and CDR2 from the germline V gene are MNHEY and SVGEGT. The V end lost 5 bases, the J end lost 0 bases, and 20 bases lay between the germline ends. The CDR3 has 18 residues. The CDR3 loop is CASSPPTGTSGAKNIQYF. Written as DNA, the CDR3 is TGTGCCAGCAGTCCCCCCACAGGGACGAGCGGAGCCAAAAACATTCAGTACTTC.